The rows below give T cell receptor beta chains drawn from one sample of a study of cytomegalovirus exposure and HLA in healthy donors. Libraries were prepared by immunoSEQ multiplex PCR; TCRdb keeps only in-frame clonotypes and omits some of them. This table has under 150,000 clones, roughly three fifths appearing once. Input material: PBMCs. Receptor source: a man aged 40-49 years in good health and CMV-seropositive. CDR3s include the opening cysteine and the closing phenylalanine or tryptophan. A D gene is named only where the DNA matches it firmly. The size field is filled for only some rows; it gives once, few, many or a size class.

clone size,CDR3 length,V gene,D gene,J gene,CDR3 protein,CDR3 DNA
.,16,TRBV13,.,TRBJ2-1,CASSLGLTSFNNEQFF,TGTGCCAGCAGCTTAGGCCTGACTAGTTTTAACAATGAGCAGTTCTTC
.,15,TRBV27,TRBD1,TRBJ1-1,CASSFGTGGYTEAFF,TGTGCCAGCAGTTTTGGGACAGGGGGCTACACTGAAGCTTTCTTT
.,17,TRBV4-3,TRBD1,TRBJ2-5,CASSQDFDRGPRETQYF,TGCGCCAGCAGCCAAGATTTCGACAGGGGGCCGAGGGAGACCCAGTACTTC
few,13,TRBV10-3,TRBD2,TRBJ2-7,CAITPSGSREQYF,TGTGCCATCACCCCTAGCGGGAGCCGCGAGCAGTACTTC
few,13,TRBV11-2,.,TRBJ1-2,CASSLVAGYGYTF,TGTGCCAGCAGCTTAGTTGCAGGGTATGGCTACACCTTC
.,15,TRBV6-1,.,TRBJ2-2,CASNENGGHTGELFF,TGTGCCAGCAATGAAAACGGGGGACACACCGGGGAGCTGTTTTTT
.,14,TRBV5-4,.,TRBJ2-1,CASSSTGLNNEQFF,TGTGCCAGCAGCTCCACGGGACTCAACAATGAGCAGTTCTTC
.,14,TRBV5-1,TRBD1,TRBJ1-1,CASSLQGASTEAFF,TGCGCCAGCAGCTTACAGGGGGCGAGCACTGAAGCTTTCTTT
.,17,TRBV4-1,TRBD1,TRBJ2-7,CASSQDRNRGQPDEQYF,TGCGCCAGCAGCCAAGATCGGAACCGGGGACAGCCGGACGAGCAGTACTTC
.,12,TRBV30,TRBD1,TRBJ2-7,CAWSPTGVEQYF,TGTGCCTGGAGTCCGACAGGGGTTGAGCAGTACTTC
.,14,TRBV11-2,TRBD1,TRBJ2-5,CASSLGTGVETQYF,TGTGCCAGCAGCTTAGGAACAGGGGTAGAGACCCAGTACTTC
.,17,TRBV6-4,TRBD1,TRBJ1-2,CARRPDGGTGGLGGYTF,TGTGCCAGAAGACCCGATGGAGGGACAGGAGGCCTTGGTGGCTACACCTTC
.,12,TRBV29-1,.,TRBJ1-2,CSVARQVYGYTF,TGCAGCGTTGCCCGGCAGGTCTATGGCTACACCTTC
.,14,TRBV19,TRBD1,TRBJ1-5,CASSRTGGEQPQHF,TGTGCCAGTAGTCGTACAGGGGGCGAACAGCCCCAGCATTTT
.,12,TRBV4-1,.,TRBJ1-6,CASSLNNSPLHF,TGCGCCAGCAGCCTTAATAATTCACCCCTCCACTTT
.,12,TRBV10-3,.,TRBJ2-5,CAISESSETQYF,TGTGCCATCAGTGAGTCGAGTGAGACCCAGTACTTC
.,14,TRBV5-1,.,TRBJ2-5,CASSLGGAQETQYF,TGCGCCAGCAGCTTGGGCGGTGCGCAAGAGACCCAGTACTTC
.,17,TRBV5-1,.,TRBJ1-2,CASSLAPRGERSYGYTF,TGCGCCAGCAGCTTGGCCCCCAGGGGAGAACGGAGCTATGGCTACACCTTC
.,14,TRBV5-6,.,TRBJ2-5,CASSRGSDQETQYF,TGTGCCAGCAGTCGGGGGTCAGACCAAGAGACCCAGTACTTC
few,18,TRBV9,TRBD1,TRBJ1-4,CASSVEGAGQATNEKLFF,TGTGCCAGCAGCGTAGAGGGGGCCGGGCAGGCAACTAATGAAAAACTGTTTTTT
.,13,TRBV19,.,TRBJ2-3,CASSPSGEGAQYF,TGTGCCAGTTCCCCATCAGGGGAGGGTGCGCAGTATTTT
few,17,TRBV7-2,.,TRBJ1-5,CASSLEPVTARNQPQHF,TGTGCCAGCAGCTTAGAGCCGGTTACAGCCCGCAATCAGCCCCAGCATTTT
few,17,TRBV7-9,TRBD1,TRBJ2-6,CASSAGTAYSGANVLTF,TGTGCCAGCAGCGCCGGGACAGCATACTCTGGGGCCAACGTCCTGACTTTC
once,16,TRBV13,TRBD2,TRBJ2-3,CASSRRTSGNGDTQYF,TGTGCCAGCAGCCGAAGGACTAGCGGGAATGGAGATACGCAGTATTTT
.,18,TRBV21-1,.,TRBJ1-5,CASSKARNRYYSNQPQHF,TGTGCCAGCAGCAAAGCGCGGAACAGGTATTATAGCAATCAGCCCCAGCATTTT
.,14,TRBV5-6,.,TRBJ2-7,CASSLGVRYYEQYF,TGTGCCAGCAGCTTGGGTGTCCGCTACTACGAGCAGTACTTC
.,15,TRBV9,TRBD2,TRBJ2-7,CASSVLAGAPYEQYF,TGTGCCAGCAGCGTACTAGCGGGGGCCCCTTACGAGCAGTACTTC
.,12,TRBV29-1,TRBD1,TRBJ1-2,CSMRDSSYGYTF,TGCAGCATGAGGGACAGCTCCTATGGCTACACCTTC
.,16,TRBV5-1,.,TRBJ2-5,CASSSQPLGPGETQYF,TGCGCCAGCAGCTCTCAACCTCTAGGTCCGGGGGAGACCCAGTACTTC
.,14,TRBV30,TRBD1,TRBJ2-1,CAWSGWYRGNEQFF,TGTGCCTGGAGTGGTTGGTACAGGGGCAATGAGCAGTTCTTC
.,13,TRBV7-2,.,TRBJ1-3,CASSFVAGNTIYF,TGTGCCAGCAGCTTTGTAGCGGGAAACACCATATATTTT
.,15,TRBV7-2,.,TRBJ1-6,CASSLRLGGNSPLHF,TGTGCCAGCAGCTTAAGGCTGGGGGGTAATTCACCCCTCCACTTT
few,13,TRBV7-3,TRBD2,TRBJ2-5,CASSFREEGTQYF,TGTGCCAGCAGCTTCCGGGAGGAGGGGACCCAGTACTTC
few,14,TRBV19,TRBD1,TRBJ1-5,CASSIDRGNQPQHF,TGTGCCAGTAGTATCGACAGGGGAAATCAGCCCCAGCATTTT
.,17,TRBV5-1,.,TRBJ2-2,CASSPVRGRRFAGELFF,TGCGCCAGCAGTCCAGTGCGCGGCCGGCGTTTCGCCGGGGAGCTGTTTTTT
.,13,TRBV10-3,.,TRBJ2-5,CANARDSQETQYF,TGTGCCAACGCCCGGGACTCCCAAGAGACCCAGTACTTC
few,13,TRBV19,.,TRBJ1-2,CAVQTEANYGYTF,TGTGCCGTCCAGACAGAAGCTAACTATGGCTACACCTTC
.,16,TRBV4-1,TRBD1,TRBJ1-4,CASSLTRGQGVEKLFF,TGCGCCAGCAGCCTCACCAGGGGACAGGGAGTGGAAAAACTGTTTTTT
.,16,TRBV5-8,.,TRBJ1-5,CASSPLTGSGQQPQHF,TGTGCCAGCAGCCCCCTTACGGGAAGCGGGCAACAGCCCCAGCATTTT
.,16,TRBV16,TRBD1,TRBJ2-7,CASSQSGQGASYEQYF,TGTGCCAGCAGCCAATCCGGGCAGGGGGCCTCCTACGAGCAGTACTTC
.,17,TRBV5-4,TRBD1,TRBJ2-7,CASSSLYPRDSSYEQYF,TGTGCCAGCAGCTCCTTATACCCCAGGGACAGCTCCTACGAGCAGTACTTC